Described below is a single T cell receptor beta chain sequence and its context. This sample is drawn from a study of blood T cell repertoires in COVID-19. Clones were sequenced by immunoSEQ multiplex PCR, and TCRdb holds only the in-frame ones, with some missing. The sample yields approximately 20,000 clones, approximately 85% seen once. Germline loops: CDR1 GTSNPN, CDR2 SVGIG (reference sequence). V lost 1 base to trimming and J lost 8 bases, with 17 bases between them. This CDR3 is built from 14 residues. Sequenced: peripheral blood. The chain recombines TRBV30 with TRBJ1-2; a possible D gene is TRBD1 (5 bases). This clonotype was sampled from a man older than 75 with acute or convalescent COVID-19. The CDR3 region has the DNA TGTGCCTGGAGTGGCCCCGGGGGGAGAAGGGGCTACACCTTC. It translates to CAWSGPGGRRGYTF.